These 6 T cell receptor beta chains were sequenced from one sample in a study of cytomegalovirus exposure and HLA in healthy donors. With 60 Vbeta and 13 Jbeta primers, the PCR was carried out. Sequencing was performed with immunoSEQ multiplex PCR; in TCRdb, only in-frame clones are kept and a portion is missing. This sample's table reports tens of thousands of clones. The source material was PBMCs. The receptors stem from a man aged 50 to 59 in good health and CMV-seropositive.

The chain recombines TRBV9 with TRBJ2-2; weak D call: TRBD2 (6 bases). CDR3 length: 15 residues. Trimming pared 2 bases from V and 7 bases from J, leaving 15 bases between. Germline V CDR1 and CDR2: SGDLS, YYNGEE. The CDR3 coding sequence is TGTGCCAGCAGCGTCAGCGGGCTTAGGGGCGGGGAGCTGTTTTTT. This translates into CASSVSGLRGGELFF.

CDR3 sequence (DNA): TGTGCCAGTAGTATCGCCTTGGGAAGGCCAGGACGGGAAGCTAACTATGGCTACACCTTC. It translates to CASSIALGRPGREANYGYTF. The V call is TRBV19, the J call TRBJ1-2; no clear D. There are 20 residues in the CDR3. Trimming took off 3 bases at V and 0 bases at J, with 26 bases between the two ends. Germline CDR1 reads LNHDA; CDR2 reads SQIVND (reference sequence).

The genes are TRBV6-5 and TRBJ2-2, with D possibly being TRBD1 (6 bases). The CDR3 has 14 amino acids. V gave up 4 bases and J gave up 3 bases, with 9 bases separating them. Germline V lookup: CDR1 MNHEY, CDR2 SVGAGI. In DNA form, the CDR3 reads TGTGCCAGCAGTTCCGGGACATACACCGGGGAGCTGTTTTTT. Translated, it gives CASSSGTYTGELFF.

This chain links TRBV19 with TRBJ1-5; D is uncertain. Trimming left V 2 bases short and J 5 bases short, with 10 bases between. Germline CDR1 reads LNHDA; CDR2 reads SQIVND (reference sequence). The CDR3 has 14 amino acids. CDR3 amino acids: CASSIPAGDQPQHF. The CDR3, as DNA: TGTGCCAGTAGTATACCGGCCGGGGATCAGCCCCAGCATTTT.

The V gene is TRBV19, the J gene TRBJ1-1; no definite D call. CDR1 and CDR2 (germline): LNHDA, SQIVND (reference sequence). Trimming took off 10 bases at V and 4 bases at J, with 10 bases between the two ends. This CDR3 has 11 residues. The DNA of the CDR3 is TGTGCCACCGGAGGCTTCACTGAAGCTTTCTTT. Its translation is CATGGFTEAFF.

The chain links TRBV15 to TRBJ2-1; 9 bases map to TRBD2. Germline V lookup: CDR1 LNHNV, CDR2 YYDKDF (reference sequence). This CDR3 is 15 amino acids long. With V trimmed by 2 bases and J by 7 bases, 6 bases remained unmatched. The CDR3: CATSRSGRIINEQFF. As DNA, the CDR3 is TGTGCCACCAGCAGAAGCGGGAGGATCATAAATGAGCAGTTCTTC. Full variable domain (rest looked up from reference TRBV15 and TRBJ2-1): DAMVIQNPRYQVTQFGKPVTLSCSQTLNHNVMYWYQQKSSQAPKLLFHYYDKDFNNEADTPDNFQSRRPNTSFCFLDIRSPGLGDTAMYLCATSRSGRIINEQFFGPGTRLTVL.